Following are 15 T cell receptor beta chains from one sample sequenced in a study of long-term antiretroviral therapy in people with HIV. Survey-level resolution applied to immunoSEQ assay v3.0. Only in-frame clones appear in the TCRdb table, and some are missing; sequencing was by immunoSEQ multiplex PCR. The sample has 20,000 to 25,000 clones; over 85% are singletons. The input for sequencing was unsorted PBMCs, taken roughly 5 years after starting antiretroviral therapy. Receptors originate from a woman aged 45-59 years with HIV.

This clone was picked up a small number of times. The V gene is TRBV6-9, the J gene TRBJ1-4; D gene uncertain. This CDR3 spans 15 amino acids. The germline gives CDR1 MNHGY, CDR2 SVAAGI. The V and J ends lost 4 bases and 6 bases respectively, with 15 bases between them. The DNA for the CDR3 is TGTGCCAGCAGTTCCTTCCCCGGGTGGGATGAAAAACTGTTTTTT. Its translation: CASSSFPGWDEKLFF.

This chain uses TRBV27 with TRBJ2-2; D tentatively reads TRBD1 or TRBD2 (5 bases each). This CDR3 comprises 14 residues. CDR1 and CDR2 (germline): MNHEY, SMNVEV (reference sequence). Deletions cut 3 bases from V and 0 bases from J, with 5 bases between. CDR3 sequence (DNA): TGTGCCAGCAGTTTGGGGGCGAACACCGGGGAGCTGTTTTTT. It translates to CASSLGANTGELFF.

The chain uses TRBV27 and TRBJ2-1; a weak D match, TRBD2 (6 bases). Germline CDR1 MNHEY, CDR2 SMNVEV (reference sequence). The CDR3 length is 12 residues. V shed 5 bases and J shed 8 bases, with 10 bases lying between them. CDR3 sequence reads: CASSARGYEQFF. CDR3 in DNA: TGTGCCAGCAGTGCTCGGGGGTATGAGCAGTTCTTC.

This rearrangement joins TRBV9 to TRBJ2-1, with 12 bases that match TRBD2. The CDR3 consists of 15 residues. V dropped 3 bases and J dropped 9; count of bases not matched to a gene: 7. Germline loops: CDR1 SGDLS, CDR2 YYNGEE. CDR3 sequence: CASSASSGRGLEQFF. CDR3 DNA: TGTGCCAGCAGCGCATCTAGCGGGAGGGGCCTTGAGCAGTTCTTC. The variable domain in full, with the rest retrieved from reference TRBV9 and TRBJ2-1, is DSGVTQTPKHLITATGQRVTLRCSPRSGDLSVYWYQQSLDQGLQFLIQYYNGEERAKGNILERFSAQQFPDLHSELNLSSLELGDSALYFCASSASSGRGLEQFFGPGTRLTVL.

The chain is built from TRBV7-9 and TRBJ2-7, with 10 bases lining up with TRBD1. In germline, CDR1 is SEHNR, CDR2 FQNEAQ (reference sequence). The CDR3 sequence is 15 residues long. V was clipped by 4 bases and J by 3 bases; unmatched bases: 6. For the CDR3, the DNA is TGTGCCAGCAGCTGGCCCGGGACAGGGGACTACGAGCAGTACTTC. Translating it yields CASSWPGTGDYEQYF.

The chain carries TRBV5-6 and TRBJ2-7; 8 nucleotides line up with TRBD2. The CDR3 sequence is 14 residues long. CDR1 and CDR2 (germline): SGHDT, YYEEEE. The V and J ends lost 4 bases and 5 bases, in that order; junction bases with no gene match: 8. CDR3 protein: CASSHRRGDDEQYF. The CDR3 coding sequence is TGTGCCAGCAGCCACCGGCGGGGGGACGACGAGCAGTACTTC.

This chain joins TRBV19 and TRBJ2-7; 11 positions match TRBD2. The CDR3 consists of 16 residues. V gave up 6 bases and J gave up 2 bases; unmatched junction bases: 9. Looked up from germline, CDR1 is LNHDA and CDR2 is SQIVND (reference sequence). The CDR3 DNA is TGTGCCAGTAGCCTTACCGGGACTAGCGGAGCCTACGAGCAGTACTTC. It yields the protein CASSLTGTSGAYEQYF.

The chain employs TRBV10-3 and TRBJ2-5, with TRBD1 matching 9 bases. Matching the DNA end better, TRBJ2-7 makes the J call doubtful. This CDR3 contains 16 residues. CDR1 ENHRY and CDR2 SYGVKD come from the germline V gene. This CDR3 reads CAISEPGQGGSYEQYF. The CDR3 nucleotides are TGTGCCATCAGTGAACCGGGACAGGGTGGGTCCTACGAGCAGTACTTC.

The chain employs TRBV7-8 and TRBJ2-1; tentatively, D is TRBD2 (6 bases). The V gene lost 0 bases and the J gene lost 3 bases, with 12 bases spanning the gap. The CDR3 consists of 16 residues. Germline CDR1 reads SGHVS; CDR2 reads FQNEAQ. The CDR3 DNA is TGTGCCAGCAGCTTAGCGTGGCGGGAAAGCTACAATGAGCAGTTCTTC. Its protein product is CASSLAWRESYNEQFF.

The rearrangement joins TRBV30 to TRBJ1-1; no definite D call. Trimming shortened V by 1 base and J by 0 bases, and 6 bases separated the two germline ends. Germline CDR1 and CDR2: GTSNPN and SVGIG (reference sequence). The CDR3 has 13 amino acids. The CDR3 sequence is CAWSGQLNTEAFF. CDR3 in DNA: TGTGCCTGGAGTGGGCAGTTGAACACTGAAGCTTTCTTT.

This clone was counted a single time. The chain carries TRBV9 and TRBJ2-1, with a possible D match to TRBD2 (6 bases). Germline loops: CDR1 SGDLS, CDR2 YYNGEE. V gave up 3 bases and J gave up 6 bases, with 13 bases separating them. The CDR3 contains 14 residues. In DNA, the CDR3 is TGTGCCAGCAGCGCGTTCGGTAGCGGCAATGAGCAGTTCTTC. Translating it yields CASSAFGSGNEQFF.

This rearrangement joins TRBV27 to TRBJ1-6; 9 nucleotides align to TRBD1. Germline V gene sequence: CDR1 MNHEY, CDR2 SMNVEV (reference sequence). This CDR3 spans 14 amino acids. V shed 4 bases, J shed 10 bases, and the junction held 5 bases outside the gene matches. The CDR3 region has the DNA TGTGCCAGCAGTTCTTGGACAGGGGTGTCACCCCTCCACTTT. Its protein product is CASSSWTGVSPLHF.

In nucleotides, the CDR3 is TGTGCCAGCAGCGGGGGACTAGCGGATTTCAATGAGCAGTTCTTC. It specifies CASSGGLADFNEQFF. The chain uses TRBV5-4 and TRBJ2-1; 11 bases are a match to TRBD2. Unmatched junction bases numbered 6, after V lost 4 bases and J lost 6 bases. CDR1 is SGHNT, CDR2 YYREEE, per germline (reference sequence). The CDR3 sequence is 15 residues long.

CDR3 protein: CASSSRGSGAVYEQYF. The CDR3 DNA is TGCGCCAGCAGCAGCCGGGGTAGCGGGGCCGTCTACGAGCAGTACTTC. This rearrangement joins TRBV5-1 to TRBJ2-7; 8 positions match TRBD2. Germline loops: CDR1 SGHRS, CDR2 YFSETQ. J gave up 3 bases and V 4 bases, and 12 bases lay outside the gene matches. The CDR3 has 16 amino acids.

The gene calls are TRBV5-1 and TRBJ2-1; D perhaps matches TRBD2 (6 bases). Trimming removed 4 bases at V and 6 bases at J, with 14 bases between. Germline V gene data show CDR1 as SGHRS and CDR2 as YFSETQ. The CDR3 covers 14 residues. The CDR3 loop reads CASSPQVTSNEQFF. The CDR3 region has the DNA TGCGCCAGCAGCCCGCAGGTGACTAGCAATGAGCAGTTCTTC.